The TCR beta chain described here comes from a study of OX40 agonist ivuxolimab in advanced cancers. Findings of the study overall: In CD8+ T cells, expanded clones were on average more numerous than in CD4+.

About this clone: Antigen specificity is unknown.

TCRdb's copy holds only in-frame clones and misses some; the assay was immunoSEQ multiplex PCR. The data contain tens of thousands of clones, 85% to 95% of them singletons. The germline V gene encodes CDR1 MGHRA and CDR2 YSYEKL. V lost 0 bases and J lost 7, with 10 bases in between. The CDR3 is 15 amino acids. The rearrangement links TRBV4-1 to TRBJ1-6; D call uncertain. Sequencing used CD4+ or CD8+ T cells sorted from blood, obtained in a trial of the OX40 agonist ivuxolimab. The TCR originated in an adult with an advanced solid tumor such as melanoma, head and neck, liver or kidney cancer. The CDR3 nucleotides are TGCGCCAGCAGCCAAGATAGGTACCTAAATTCACCCCTCCACTTT. It yields the protein CASSQDRYLNSPLHF.